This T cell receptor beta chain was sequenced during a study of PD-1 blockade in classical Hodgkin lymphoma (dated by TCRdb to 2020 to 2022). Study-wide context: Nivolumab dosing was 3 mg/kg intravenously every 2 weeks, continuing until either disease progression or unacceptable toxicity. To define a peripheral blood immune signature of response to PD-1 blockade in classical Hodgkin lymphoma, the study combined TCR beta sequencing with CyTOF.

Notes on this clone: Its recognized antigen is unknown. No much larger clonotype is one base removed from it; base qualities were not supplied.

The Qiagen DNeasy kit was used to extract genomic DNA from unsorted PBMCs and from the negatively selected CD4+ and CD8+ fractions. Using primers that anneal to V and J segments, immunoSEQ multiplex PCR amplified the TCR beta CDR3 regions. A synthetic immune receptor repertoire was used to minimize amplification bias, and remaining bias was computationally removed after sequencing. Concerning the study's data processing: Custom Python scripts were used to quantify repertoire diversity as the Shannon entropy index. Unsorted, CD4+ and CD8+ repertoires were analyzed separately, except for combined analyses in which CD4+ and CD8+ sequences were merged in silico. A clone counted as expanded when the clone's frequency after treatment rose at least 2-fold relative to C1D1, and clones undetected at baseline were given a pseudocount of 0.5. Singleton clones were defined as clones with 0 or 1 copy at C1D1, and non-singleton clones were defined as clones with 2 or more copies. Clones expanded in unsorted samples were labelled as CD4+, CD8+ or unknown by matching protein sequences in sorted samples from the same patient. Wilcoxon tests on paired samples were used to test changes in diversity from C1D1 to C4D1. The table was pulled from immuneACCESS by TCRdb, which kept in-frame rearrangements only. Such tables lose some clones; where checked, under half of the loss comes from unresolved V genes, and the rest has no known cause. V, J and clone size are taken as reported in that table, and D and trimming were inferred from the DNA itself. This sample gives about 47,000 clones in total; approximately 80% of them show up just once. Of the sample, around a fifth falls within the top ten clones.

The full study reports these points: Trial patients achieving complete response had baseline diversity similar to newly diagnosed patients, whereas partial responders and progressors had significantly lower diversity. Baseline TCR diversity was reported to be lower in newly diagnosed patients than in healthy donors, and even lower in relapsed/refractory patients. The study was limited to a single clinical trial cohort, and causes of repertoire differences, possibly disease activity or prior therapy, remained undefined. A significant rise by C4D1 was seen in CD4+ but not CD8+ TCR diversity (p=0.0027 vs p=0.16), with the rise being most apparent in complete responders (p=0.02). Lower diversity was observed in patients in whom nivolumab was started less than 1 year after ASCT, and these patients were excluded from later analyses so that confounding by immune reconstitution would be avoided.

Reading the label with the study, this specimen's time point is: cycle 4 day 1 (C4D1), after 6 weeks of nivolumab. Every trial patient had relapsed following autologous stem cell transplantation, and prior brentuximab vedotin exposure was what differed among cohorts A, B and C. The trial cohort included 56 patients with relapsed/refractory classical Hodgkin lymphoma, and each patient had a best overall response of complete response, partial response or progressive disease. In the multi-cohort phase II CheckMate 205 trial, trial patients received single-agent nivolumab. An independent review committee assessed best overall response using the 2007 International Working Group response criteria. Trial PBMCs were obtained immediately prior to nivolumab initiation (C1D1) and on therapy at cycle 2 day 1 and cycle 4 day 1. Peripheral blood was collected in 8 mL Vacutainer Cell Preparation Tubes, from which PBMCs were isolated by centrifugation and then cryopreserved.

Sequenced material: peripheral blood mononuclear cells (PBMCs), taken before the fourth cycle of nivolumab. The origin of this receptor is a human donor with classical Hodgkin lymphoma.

The CDR3 corresponds to CASSSRQGYEQFF. Here is the DNA: TGTGCCAGCAGCTCAAGACAGGGATATGAGCAGTTCTTC. The rearrangement combines TRBV7-9 with TRBJ2-1, with 7 bases aligning to TRBD1. Reading from cysteine to phenylalanine, the CDR3 counts 13 amino acids. The DNA shown is the 39-base CDR3, in frame from base 1. After removal of 4 bases from V and 8 bases from J, the junction retains 5 bases not matched to a gene. The germline V gene (reference sequence) provides CDR1 SEHNR and CDR2 FQNEAQ. Beyond the CDR3, the reference TRBV7-9 and TRBJ2-1 genes provide the residues; the full variable domain reads: DTGVSQNPRHKITKRGQNVTFRCDPISEHNRLYWYRQTLGQGPEFLTYFQNEAQLEKSRLLSDRFSAERPKGSFSTLEIQRTEQGDSAMYLCASSSRQGYEQFFGPGTRLTVL.